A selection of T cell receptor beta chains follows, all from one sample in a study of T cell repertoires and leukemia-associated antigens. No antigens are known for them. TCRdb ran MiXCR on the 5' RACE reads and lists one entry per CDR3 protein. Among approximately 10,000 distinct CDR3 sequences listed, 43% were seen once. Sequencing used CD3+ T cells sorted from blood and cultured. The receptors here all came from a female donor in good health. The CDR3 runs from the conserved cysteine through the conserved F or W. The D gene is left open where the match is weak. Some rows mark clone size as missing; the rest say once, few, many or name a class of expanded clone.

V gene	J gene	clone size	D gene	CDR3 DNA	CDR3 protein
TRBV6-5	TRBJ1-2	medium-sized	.	TGTGCCAGCAGTAGGGCGGGGATCTATGGCTACACCTTC	CASSRAGIYGYTF
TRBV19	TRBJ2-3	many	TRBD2	TGTGCCAGTAGTATCGGCGGGGGAGCCCGCGATACGCAGTATTTT	CASSIGGGARDTQYF
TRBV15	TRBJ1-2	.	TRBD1	TGTGCCACCAGCAGGGACAGGGTCTATGGCTACACCTTC	CATSRDRVYGYTF
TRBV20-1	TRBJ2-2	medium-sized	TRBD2	TGCAGTGCAGGGACTAGCGGGAACTCTCCCGGGGAGCTGTTTTTT	CSAGTSGNSPGELFF
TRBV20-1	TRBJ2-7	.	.	TGCTCTGCGGTTGGGGGTGGTAAATCGCAGAACGAGCAGTACTTC	CSAVGGGKSQNEQYF
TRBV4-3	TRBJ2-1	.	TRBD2	TGCGCCAGCAGCCAAGAGCCGCGGGAGGACGCCAAGGATAATGAGCAGTTCTTC	CASSQEPREDAKDNEQFF
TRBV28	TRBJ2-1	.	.	TGTGCCAGCAGACAAATGGTAAATGAGCAGTTCTTC	CASRQMVNEQFF
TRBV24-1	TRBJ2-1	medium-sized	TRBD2	TGTGCCACCAGTGGGAGCGGGAGAGTCGGCAATGAGCAGTTCTTC	CATSGSGRVGNEQFF
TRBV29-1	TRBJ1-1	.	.	TGCAGTGGAAAGACATCGAACACTGAAGCTTTCTTT	CSGKTSNTEAFF
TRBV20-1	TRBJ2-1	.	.	TGCAGTGCTAGAGCTAGCGACCCTACTCATTACAATGAGCAGTTCTTC	CSARASDPTHYNEQFF
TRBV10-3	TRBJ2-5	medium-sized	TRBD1	TGTGCCATCAGTGAGGCACGGGACAGCCAAGAGACCCAGTACTTC	CAISEARDSQETQYF
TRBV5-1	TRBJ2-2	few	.	TGCGCCAGCATCGCAGAGAACACCGGGGAGCTGTTTTTT	CASIAENTGELFF
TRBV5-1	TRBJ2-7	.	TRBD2	TGCGCCAGCAACCCAGAAGCGGGAGGGCCTTACGAGCAGTACTTC	CASNPEAGGPYEQYF
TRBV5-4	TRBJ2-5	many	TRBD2	TGTGCCAGCAGCCCCATAGGGCTAGCGGTGCAAGAGACCCAGTACTTC	CASSPIGLAVQETQYF
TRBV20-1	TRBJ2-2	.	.	TGCAGTGCTAGAGGGGCATCCCACACCGGGGAGCTGTTTTTT	CSARGASHTGELFF
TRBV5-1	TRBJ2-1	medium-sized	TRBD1	TGCGCCAGCAGCTGGACAGGGGGACACAATGAGCAGTTCTTC	CASSWTGGHNEQFF
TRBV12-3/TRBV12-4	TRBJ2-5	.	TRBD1	TGTGCCAGCAGTTTACCAGTTTTGGGGACAGAAGAGACCCAGTACTTC	CASSLPVLGTEETQYF
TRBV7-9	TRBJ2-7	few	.	TGTGCCAGCAGCTTAGCTCAGGCCTCCTACGAGCAGTACTTC	CASSLAQASYEQYF
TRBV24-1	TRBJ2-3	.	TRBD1	TGTGCCACCTGTGATACAGGGGGCGCGGTGGATACGCAGTATTTT	CATCDTGGAVDTQYF
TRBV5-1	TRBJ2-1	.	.	TGCGCCAGCTTTGGGGGGACCCGCGCCTACAATGAGCAGTTCTTC	CASFGGTRAYNEQFF